This is a list of T cell receptor beta chains from one sample in a study of T cell responses to AZD1222 COVID-19 vaccine. The data were produced by immunoSEQ multiplex PCR, yet TCRdb's version contains in-frame clones alone and is incomplete. The sample shows approximately 120,000 clones, approximately 89% of them seen only once. Sequencing used peripheral blood, obtained 28 days after the second AZD1222 dose. Every receptor here comes from an adult who received the AZD1222 COVID-19 vaccine. Each CDR3 is given with its conserved first and last residue. The D gene is left open where the match is weak. Clone size is shown for a subset of rows, as once, few, many or a class of expanded clone.

j_call	clone_size	v_call	d_call	cdr3_aa	cdr3_nt
TRBJ1-5	NA	TRBV19	NA	CASSSFVGAGQPQHF	TGTGCCAGTAGTTCCTTTGTCGGGGCAGGGCAGCCCCAGCATTTT
TRBJ2-1	NA	TRBV9	NA	CASSVWRGEQFF	TGTGCCAGCAGCGTATGGCGGGGTGAGCAGTTCTTC
TRBJ2-7	NA	TRBV28	NA	CASALQVGTYEQYF	TGTGCCAGCGCCTTACAGGTAGGCACCTACGAGCAGTACTTC
TRBJ1-6	NA	TRBV10-1	NA	CASSEPNSPLHF	TGCGCCAGCAGTGAGCCTAATTCACCCCTCCACTTT
TRBJ1-3	NA	TRBV2	NA	CASRDGGLRNTIYF	TGTGCCAGCAGGGACGGGGGGCTCCGGAACACCATATATTTT
TRBJ1-2	NA	TRBV6-2/TRBV6-3	TRBD1	CASSLRQGTANYGYTF	TGTGCCAGCAGTCTCCGACAGGGGACGGCTAACTATGGCTACACCTTC
TRBJ2-5	NA	TRBV3-1/TRBV3-2	NA	CASSQDMRGGETQYF	TGTGCCAGCAGCCAAGATATGAGGGGGGGAGAGACCCAGTACTTC
TRBJ2-2	NA	TRBV5-4	TRBD2	CASSPSGGPGELFF	TGTGCCAGCAGCCCTAGCGGGGGCCCCGGGGAGCTGTTTTTT
TRBJ1-5	NA	TRBV28	NA	CASSFGQFGNQPQHF	TGTGCCAGCAGTTTCGGACAGTTTGGCAATCAGCCCCAGCATTTT
TRBJ1-2	NA	TRBV9	TRBD1	CASSVQTGFDYGYTF	TGTGCCAGCAGCGTCCAGACAGGGTTCGACTATGGCTACACCTTC
TRBJ1-1	once	TRBV28	NA	CASSFGGEAEAFF	TGTGCCAGCAGTTTCGGTGGGGAGGCGGAAGCTTTCTTT
TRBJ1-3	NA	TRBV7-2	TRBD1	CASSLAAQGNTIYF	TGTGCCAGCAGCTTAGCCGCACAGGGGAACACCATATATTTT
TRBJ2-3	NA	TRBV5-4	TRBD1	CASSIRDRGHTDTQYF	TGTGCCAGCAGCATCCGGGACAGGGGGCATACAGATACGCAGTATTTT
TRBJ1-2	NA	TRBV28	NA	CASRPDQNYGYTF	TGTGCCAGCAGGCCTGACCAGAACTATGGCTACACCTTC
TRBJ2-7	NA	TRBV7-9	NA	CASSFLVSSYEQYF	TGTGCCAGCAGCTTCCTGGTGAGCTCCTACGAGCAGTACTTC
TRBJ2-1	NA	TRBV7-9	TRBD2	CASSSLAGGKGRRNEQFF	TGTGCCAGCAGCTCTTTAGCGGGGGGTAAGGGACGTCGGAATGAGCAGTTCTTC
TRBJ2-7	NA	TRBV2	NA	CASSRGNLYEQYF	TGTGCCAGCAGTCGGGGGAATCTCTACGAGCAGTACTTC
TRBJ1-1	once	TRBV4-1	TRBD1	CASSQDHYRGTTEAFF	TGCGCCAGCAGCCAAGATCATTACAGGGGGACCACTGAAGCTTTCTTT
TRBJ1-5	NA	TRBV28	NA	CASSLGGLNSNQPQHF	TGTGCCAGCAGTTTGGGAGGGTTAAATAGCAATCAGCCCCAGCATTTT
TRBJ2-7	NA	TRBV7-2	NA	CASSLDPGIISYEQYF	TGTGCCAGCAGCTTAGACCCAGGAATAATCTCCTACGAGCAGTACTTC
TRBJ1-6	NA	TRBV2	NA	CASSQGFRYNSPLHF	TGTGCCAGCAGCCAGGGCTTTCGGTATAATTCACCCCTCCACTTT
TRBJ1-1	NA	TRBV6-6	NA	CASSFRLSGGWAEAFF	TGTGCCAGCAGTTTCCGACTCAGCGGCGGTTGGGCTGAAGCTTTCTTT
TRBJ2-5	once	TRBV11-2	NA	CASSFTTSSETQYF	TGTGCCAGCAGCTTCACCACTTCGTCAGAGACCCAGTACTTC
TRBJ1-5	NA	TRBV11-2	NA	CASSLGGVRGQPQHF	TGTGCCAGCAGCTTAGGTGGGGTACGGGGTCAGCCCCAGCATTTT
TRBJ1-4	NA	TRBV28	NA	CASGSNEKLFF	TGTGCCAGCGGGTCAAATGAAAAACTGTTTTTT
TRBJ1-2	NA	TRBV6-6	TRBD1	CASSLGQGPPYAYGYTF	TGTGCCAGCAGTCTTGGACAGGGTCCCCCCTATGCCTATGGCTACACCTTC
TRBJ1-3	NA	TRBV6-1	NA	CASSEDLLSGNTIYF	TGTGCCAGCAGTGAAGACCTCCTTTCTGGAAACACCATATATTTT
TRBJ2-1	NA	TRBV7-2	TRBD1	CASSLRRTGDNEQFF	TGTGCCAGCAGCTTACGGAGGACAGGGGACAATGAGCAGTTCTTC
TRBJ1-1	NA	TRBV10-2	NA	CASNDQGRRAFF	TGCGCCAGCAACGATCAGGGTCGCCGGGCTTTCTTT
TRBJ1-4	NA	TRBV5-1	TRBD1	CASSAGTDNEKLFF	TGCGCCAGCAGCGCCGGGACAGATAATGAAAAACTGTTTTTT
TRBJ1-1	NA	TRBV18	TRBD1	CASSPPGQGNTEAFF	TGTGCCAGCTCACCGCCGGGACAGGGAAACACTGAAGCTTTCTTT
TRBJ1-6	NA	TRBV28	NA	CASSIEGRINSPLHF	TGTGCCAGCAGTATAGAGGGACGGATTAATTCACCCCTCCACTTT
TRBJ2-1	NA	TRBV7-2	TRBD2	CASSPGGSGALRNEQFF	TGTGCCAGCAGCCCCGGTGGTAGCGGGGCCCTCCGCAATGAGCAGTTCTTC
TRBJ1-4	few	TRBV10-3	NA	CAIRGTNEKLFF	TGTGCCATCAGGGGGACGAACGAAAAACTGTTTTTT
TRBJ1-5	NA	TRBV6-2/TRBV6-3	TRBD1	CASSYSRTGGVVLSNQPQHF	TGTGCCAGCAGTTACTCTCGGACAGGGGGCGTAGTATTGAGCAATCAGCCCCAGCATTTT
TRBJ2-4	NA	TRBV12-3/TRBV12-4	NA	CASASGDIQYF	TGTGCCAGCGCTAGTGGGGACATTCAGTACTTC
TRBJ2-5	NA	TRBV3-1/TRBV3-2	NA	CASSSQETQYF	TGTGCCAGCAGCTCACAAGAGACCCAGTACTTC
TRBJ2-1	NA	TRBV5-1	TRBD1	CASSLGQGNEQFF	TGCGCCAGCAGCCTGGGACAGGGCAATGAGCAGTTCTTC
TRBJ1-5	NA	TRBV4-1	NA	CASSQVKGRGPQHF	TGCGCCAGCAGCCAAGTGAAGGGGCGTGGGCCCCAGCATTTT
TRBJ2-7	NA	TRBV7-9	NA	CASSFRQGYEQYF	TGTGCCAGCAGCTTCAGGCAGGGCTACGAGCAGTACTTC
TRBJ2-5	NA	TRBV24-1	NA	CATSDVQQGIGETQYF	TGTGCCACCAGTGACGTTCAGCAGGGGATCGGAGAGACCCAGTACTTC
TRBJ2-7	NA	TRBV20-1	NA	CSAPVSYEQYF	TGCAGTGCTCCCGTATCCTACGAGCAGTACTTC
TRBJ1-3	NA	TRBV10-1	NA	CATRLDRGSGNTIYF	TGCGCCACCCGACTGGACCGGGGCTCTGGAAACACCATATATTTT
TRBJ2-7	few	TRBV5-6	NA	CASSSGTLSEYF	TGTGCCAGCAGCTCCGGGACCCTCTCAGAGTACTTC
TRBJ2-5	once	TRBV7-9	NA	CASSLGLLETQYF	TGTGCCAGCAGCTTAGGTTTGCTTGAGACCCAGTACTTC
TRBJ1-2	NA	TRBV14	TRBD1	CASSLLGQGLGYTF	TGTGCCAGCAGCCTTCTGGGACAGGGCCTCGGCTACACCTTC
TRBJ1-2	once	TRBV9	NA	CASSVTGDDYGYTF	TGTGCCAGCAGCGTAACAGGAGACGATTATGGCTACACCTTC
TRBJ1-4	NA	TRBV6-4	TRBD1	CASSQGQGAGKLFF	TGTGCCAGCAGCCAGGGACAGGGGGCCGGAAAACTGTTTTTT
TRBJ2-3	once	TRBV19	TRBD1	CASSMPPTGTGAGDTQYF	TGTGCCAGTAGTATGCCCCCCACCGGGACAGGGGCTGGGGATACGCAGTATTTT
TRBJ1-5	NA	TRBV28	NA	CASRNKGGLANQPQHF	TGTGCCAGCAGAAACAAAGGGGGACTCGCTAATCAGCCCCAGCATTTT
TRBJ1-1	NA	TRBV6-5	NA	CASNGRGVKTEAFF	TGTGCCAGCAACGGGCGGGGGGTGAAAACTGAAGCTTTCTTT
TRBJ2-2	NA	TRBV28	TRBD1	CASSPTGVEAGELFF	TGTGCCAGCAGTCCTACAGGGGTGGAGGCCGGGGAGCTGTTTTTT
TRBJ1-6	NA	TRBV5-1	NA	CASSLENGAAPLHF	TGCGCCAGCAGCTTGGAGAACGGTGCGGCTCCCCTCCACTTT